Below are 11 T cell receptor beta chains sequenced from a single sample in a study of blood T cell repertoires in COVID-19. Sequenced by immunoSEQ multiplex PCR; TCRdb stores in-frame clones only, minus some. The sample shows 150,000 to 200,000 clones, just under 90% of them seen only once. The source material was peripheral blood. These TCRs come from a man between 18 and 35 years old with active or convalescent COVID-19.

J is TRBJ1-1 and V is TRBV7-9; 12 bases match TRBD1. With V trimmed by 5 bases and J by 1 base, 8 bases remained unmatched. The CDR3 totals 17 residues. Germline loops: CDR1 SEHNR, CDR2 FQNEAQ (reference sequence). The CDR3 DNA is TGTGCCAGCAGCACCATAGGGACAGGGGGCCGGAACACTGAAGCTTTCTTT. Translation: CASSTIGTGGRNTEAFF.

This rearrangement joins TRBV4-2 to TRBJ1-2; D is perhaps TRBD1 (6 bases). Trimming removed 5 bases from V and 7 bases from J, with 23 bases in between. CDR3 size: 16 residues. Germline CDR1 LGHNA, CDR2 YNFKEQ. Written as DNA, the CDR3 is TGTGCCAGCAGCGCCCCCCTACCGCCCCAACAGGGTGGCTACACCTTC. It codes for CASSAPLPPQQGGYTF.

The chain carries TRBV30 and TRBJ1-4; 10 bases fit TRBD1. CDR1 is GTSNPN, CDR2 SVGIG, per germline (reference sequence). This CDR3 is built from 15 residues. With 0 bases clipped from V and 7 bases from J, the junction kept 5 bases outside the gene matches. The CDR3 DNA follows: TGTGCCTGGAGTGTACCGGGACAGGGGAGTGAAAAACTGTTTTTT. It translates to CAWSVPGQGSEKLFF. Supplemented by reference TRBV30 and TRBJ1-4, the full variable domain reads SQTIHQWPATLVQPVGSPLSLECTVEGTSNPNLYWYRQAAGRGLQLLFYSVGIGQISSEVPQNLSASRPQDRQFILSSKKLLLSDSGFYLCAWSVPGQGSEKLFFGSGTQLSVL.

This rearrangement joins TRBV13 to TRBJ1-3, with 7 bases aligning to TRBD1. CDR3 size: 16 residues. V was pared by 1 base and J by 2 bases, with 5 bases of the junction left unmatched. Germline values: CDR1 PRHDT, CDR2 FYEKMQ (reference sequence). The CDR3 bases are TGTGCCAGCAGCTTAGTGCTACAGGGGACTGGAAACACCATATATTTT. Amino acids: CASSLVLQGTGNTIYF.

The chain is built from TRBV7-9 and TRBJ2-3; D gene uncertain. Germline CDR1 SEHNR, CDR2 FQNEAQ (reference sequence). This CDR3 contains 13 residues. Trimming shortened V by 4 bases and J by 0 bases, and 5 bases separated the two germline ends. CDR3 nucleotides: TGTGCCAGCAGCTCCCAGAGCACAGATACGCAGTATTTT. As protein: CASSSQSTDTQYF.

In nucleotides, the CDR3 is TGTGCCACCAGTGATCACGGGGATAACACCGGGGAGCTGTTTTTT. Translated, it gives CATSDHGDNTGELFF. The gene calls are TRBV24-1 and TRBJ2-2; D may be TRBD2 (5 bases). The germline V gene encodes CDR1 KGHDR and CDR2 SFDVKD. The CDR3 totals 15 residues. V was clipped by 3 bases and J by 2 bases, with 9 bases between them.

The table lists this clone with a count of one. This chain joins TRBV4-1 and TRBJ2-7; tentatively, D is TRBD2 (6 bases). The V gene lost 1 base and the J gene lost 0 bases, with 16 bases spanning the gap. The CDR3 runs to 17 residues. Per the germline V gene, CDR1 is MGHRA and CDR2 is YSYEKL. Here the CDR3 DNA reads TGCGCCAGCAGCCAAGGGACCCTTGCTAGCGACTCCTACGAGCAGTACTTC. This codes for CASSQGTLASDSYEQYF.

This clone is a singleton in its sample. The chain has TRBV4-1 and TRBJ2-3; 7 bases are a match to TRBD2. Unmatched junction bases numbered 6, after V lost 1 base and J lost 2 bases. The CDR3 contains 16 residues. CDR1 is MGHRA, CDR2 YSYEKL, per germline. The CDR3 sequence is CASSQGPGTTTDTQYF. In nucleotides, the CDR3 is TGCGCCAGCAGCCAAGGCCCCGGGACTACCACAGATACGCAGTATTTT.

This rearrangement joins TRBV11-2 to TRBJ2-6, with D uncertain. The CDR3 extends over 14 amino acids. The germline gives CDR1 SGHAT, CDR2 FQNNGV. The V end lost 3 bases, the J end lost 4 bases, and 7 bases lay between the germline ends. The CDR3 reads CASSFSPGANVLTF. In DNA form, the CDR3 reads TGTGCCAGCAGCTTTTCTCCCGGGGCCAACGTCCTGACTTTC. Using reference TRBV11-2 and TRBJ2-6 for the parts outside the CDR3, the full variable domain is EAGVAQSPRYKIIEKRQSVAFWCNPISGHATLYWYQQILGQGPKLLIQFQNNGVVDDSQLPKDRFSAERLKGVDSTLKIQPAKLEDSAVYLCASSFSPGANVLTFGAGSRLTVL.

V usage is TRBV10-3 and J usage is TRBJ1-2; TRBD1 matches at 7 bases. This CDR3 spans 14 amino acids. CDR1 is ENHRY and CDR2 is SYGVKD in the germline V gene. V trimming: 5 bases; J trimming: 3 bases; junction bases outside the gene matches: 6. The CDR3 here is CAISKEGTDYGYTF. For the CDR3, the DNA is TGTGCCATCAGTAAAGAGGGGACAGACTATGGCTACACCTTC.

This chain uses TRBV27 with TRBJ2-7; 7 bases line up with TRBD1. The length of the CDR3 is 13 residues. Germline V CDR1 and CDR2: MNHEY, SMNVEV (reference sequence). The trim removed 6 bases at V and 0 bases at J, leaving 2 bases unmatched. The CDR3 nucleotides are TGTGCCAGCAGATGGGACAGCTCCTACGAGCAGTACTTC. It codes for CASRWDSSYEQYF.